Shown below are 12 T cell receptor beta chains from a single sample sequenced in a study of Ad26.COV2.S vaccination and SARS-CoV-2 variants. Libraries were prepared by immunoSEQ multiplex PCR; TCRdb keeps only in-frame clonotypes and omits some of them. Among about 320,000 clones listed, approximately 87% were seen once. Treatment noted: 19 received Ad26.COV2.S at low or high dose, single or two shots; roughly five received placebo; per-sample allocation not given. The samples were gathered on day 63 after the first injection of vaccine or placebo. The material sequenced was peripheral blood, taken in a trial of Ad26.COV2.S vaccine versus placebo. These receptors were obtained from a person aged 18-65 years who received the Ad26.COV2.S COVID-19 vaccine or a placebo.

J is TRBJ1-1 and V is TRBV6-5; possibly TRBD1 for D (5 bases). Germline CDR1 reads MNHEY; CDR2 reads SVGAGI. This CDR3 region has 14 residues. With 2 bases removed from V and 0 bases from J, the gap between germline ends came to 7 bases. The CDR3 DNA is TGTGCCAGCAGTTACGGCAGGGTGAACACTGAAGCTTTCTTT. It yields the protein CASSYGRVNTEAFF.

A remark on this clone: Distinct nucleotide sequences in the sample also encode this CDR3. This chain links TRBV23-1 with TRBJ1-6; D is possibly TRBD1 (6 bases). TRBV23-1 is given ORF status, its function remaining uncertain. Trimming took off 7 bases at V and 7 bases at J, with 17 bases between the two ends. This CDR3 region has 15 residues. The chain's CDR3 is CASTSGEADNSPLHF. CDR3 in DNA: TGCGCCAGCACCTCAGGGGAAGCGGACAATTCACCCCTCCACTTT.

The rearrangement joins TRBV4-2 to TRBJ2-2, with D maybe TRBD1 (5 bases). Germline CDR1 and CDR2: LGHNA and YNFKEQ. Trimming took off 0 bases at V and 6 bases at J, with 14 bases between the two ends. The CDR3 is 16 amino acids. The CDR3 DNA reads TGTGCCAGCAGCCAAGATGTAAGGGGTTACTCCGGGGAGCTGTTTTTT. As protein: CASSQDVRGYSGELFF.

The J gene is TRBJ2-7, the V gene TRBV5-1, with 10 positions matching TRBD2. This CDR3 region has 15 residues. The J segment lost 5 bases and the V segment lost 4 bases, leaving 9 bases of the junction unmatched. Per germline, CDR1 SGHRS and CDR2 YFSETQ. The CDR3 here is CASSLYPGLANEQYF. For the CDR3, the DNA is TGCGCCAGCAGCCTCTACCCGGGACTAGCGAACGAGCAGTACTTC.

This rearrangement joins TRBV5-1 to TRBJ1-3; D possibly corresponds to TRBD1 (5 bases). V was trimmed by 4 bases and J by 0 bases, leaving 11 bases between them. Germline V gene sequence: CDR1 SGHRS, CDR2 YFSETQ. The CDR3 is made up of 15 amino acids. The CDR3 is CASSPWDGSGNTIYF. CDR3 DNA sequence: TGCGCCAGCAGCCCGTGGGACGGCTCTGGAAACACCATATATTTT.

This chain joins TRBV18 and TRBJ1-3; 7 positions match TRBD1. Germline values: CDR1 KGHSH, CDR2 LQKENI. The CDR3 loop spans 14 amino acids. The V gene end was trimmed by 5 bases and the J gene end by 7 bases; junction bases not matched to a gene: 8. In DNA form, the CDR3 reads TGTGCCAGCTCAGGCCGGGACAGCGAGAACACCATATATTTT. It translates to CASSGRDSENTIYF.

This clone has only a few counts. The chain carries TRBV11-2 and TRBJ1-6; D is unclear. V dropped 1 base and J dropped 0 bases, with 13 bases sitting between them. The CDR3 runs to 18 residues. Germline CDR1 SGHAT, CDR2 FQNNGV. CDR3 sequence (DNA): TGTGCCAGCAGCTTAGGTCGGACCGATACCTCCTATAATTCACCCCTCCACTTT. Protein product: CASSLGRTDTSYNSPLHF.

The V call is TRBV6-2 or TRBV6-3, the J call TRBJ2-7, with TRBD1 identical over 9 bases. CDR1 and CDR2 from the germline V gene are MNHEY and SVGEGT. The CDR3 length is 16 residues. With 6 bases clipped from V and 2 bases from J, the junction kept 11 bases outside the gene matches. CDR3 bases: TGTGCCAGCAGCCCGACAAGGCGGACAGGGGCCTACGAGCAGTACTTC. As protein: CASSPTRRTGAYEQYF.

A single count supports this clone. The chain is built from TRBV24-1 and TRBJ2-3, with 7 positions matching TRBD2. Unmatched junction bases numbered 5, after V lost 9 bases and J lost 0 bases. This CDR3 has 14 amino acids. CDR1 and CDR2 from the germline V gene are KGHDR and SFDVKD. The CDR3 reads CATGPSGSTDTQYF. The CDR3 coding sequence is TGTGCCACCGGTCCTAGCGGTAGCACAGATACGCAGTATTTT.

The gene calls are TRBV5-6 and TRBJ1-5, with 7 bases identical to TRBD1. The V gene end was trimmed by 4 bases and the J gene end by 2 bases; junction bases not matched to a gene: 6. Germline CDR1 and CDR2: SGHDT and YYEEEE. The CDR3 consists of 15 residues. In nucleotides, the CDR3 is TGTGCCAGCAGCCTAGGGCAGGGGGGCAATCAGCCCCAGCATTTT. Its translation is CASSLGQGGNQPQHF.

The chain employs TRBV4-3 and TRBJ1-1; D not certain. CDR3 size: 16 residues. Germline CDR1 is LGHNA and CDR2 is YSLEER. V was clipped by 4 bases and J by 2 bases, with 17 bases between them. CDR3 coding DNA: TGCGCCAGCAGCCCCGCCGCCACAGTACGCAACACTGAAGCTTTCTTT. Its translation is CASSPAATVRNTEAFF.

This clone was counted a single time. V is TRBV3-1 (or the pseudogene TRBV3-2) and J is TRBJ1-2; D is uncertain. Germline CDR1 is LGHDT and CDR2 is YNNKEL (reference sequence). The germline V and J ends were trimmed by 1 base and 3 bases, with 12 bases remaining between them. CDR3 length equals 15 residues. This CDR3 reads CASSQAGSQYYGYTF. The CDR3 nucleotides are TGTGCCAGCAGCCAAGCGGGGAGTCAGTACTATGGCTACACCTTC.